This T cell receptor beta chain is from a study of T cell responses to AZD1222 COVID-19 vaccine. Study-wide results and limits: Sampling that yielded the repertoires occurred only after the peak T cell response. Just five to seven people given AZD1222 tested seropositive at baseline.

The CDR3 loop spans 20 amino acids. Trimming left V 3 bases short and J 0 bases short, with 24 bases between. The V gene's germline CDR1 is LNHNV and CDR2 YYDKDF (reference sequence). Assay used: immunoSEQ multiplex PCR; TCRdb lists only in-frame clones, some missing. The data hold around 160,000 clones, with roughly 80% observed a single time. On this clone itself: What it binds is not known.

The chain employs TRBV15 and TRBJ1-3, with D unclear. The sequenced sample was peripheral blood, obtained on day 0 of MenACWY control vaccination. This clonotype was sampled from an adult in good health. CDR3 residues: CATSSPEGVGRPFSGNTIYF. The CDR3 DNA reads TGTGCCACCAGCAGTCCCGAAGGAGTTGGCAGACCATTCTCTGGAAACACCATATATTTT.